The clone carrying this TCR beta chain was seen once. The CDR3 has 17 residues. The V end was cut by 5 bases, the J end by 0 bases, with 14 bases between. The source of the sample is a study of patients and donors after allogeneic stem cell transplantation. TCRdb re-analysed the RT-PCR reads in MiXCR, keeping a single row per CDR3 protein. In the table there are about 76,000 distinct CDR3 sequences, around a quarter of which are singletons. V is TRBV12-3 or TRBV12-4 and J is TRBJ2-6; D unresolved. This sequence was found in a human donor who was either an allogeneic HSCT recipient or a stem cell or donor lymphocyte infusion donor (not recorded which). It is not recorded whose cells these are; they may come from a transplant donor. Sequenced input: blood, either unsorted or a sorted T cell fraction (not recorded which). The CDR3 nucleotides read TGTGCCAGCAGTCCCCTGCCTGTATTCTCTGGGGCCAACGTCCTGACTTTC. It is translated as CASSPLPVFSGANVLTF.